This record covers a single T cell receptor (beta chain). CD45RA-negative memory and CD45RA+ naive subsets were split from the CD4+ cells. This CDR3 spans 15 amino acids. The ends lost 2 bases at V and 7 bases at J; junction bases unmatched: 9. The germline V gene encodes CDR1 GTSNPN and CDR2 SVGIG (reference sequence). The sample belongs to a study of shared clonotypes between healthy human individuals. Clones were read by immunoSEQ multiplex PCR, and TCRdb kept only the in-frame ones, dropping some. The sample has about 980,000 clones; over 75% are singletons. The origin of this receptor is a man in his late teens or twenties in good health. Sequenced input: memory CD4+ T cells sorted from blood. As for subset: CD45RA-negative fraction. The gene calls are TRBV30 and TRBJ2-1; 9 positions agree with TRBD2. CDR3 residues: CAWSMSAGGENEQFF. DNA for the CDR3: TGTGCCTGGAGTATGTCGGCGGGAGGGGAAAATGAGCAGTTCTTC.